In its sample, the clone carrying this T cell receptor (beta chain) was seen a few times. This sample stems from a study of regulatory T cells in long-lasting Graves disease. As for the study in general: Graves' patients, diagnosed recently, had received antithyroid drugs under 3 months.

For TCR beta, libraries came from iRepertoire HTBI primers and Arm-PCR of CDR3 regions. TCRdb passed the multiplex PCR reads through MiXCR, listing each CDR3 protein once. The sample carries about 530,000 distinct CDR3 sequences, 16% recorded once. The germline CDR1 and CDR2 sequences are KGHSH and LQKENI. Trimming took off 2 bases at V and 1 base at J, with 12 bases between the two ends. The CDR3 loop spans 16 amino acids. Time point specified: newly diagnosed GD, antithyroid drugs for less than 3 months. Extracted RNA from PBMCs served as the source of the TCR library. This sample also belongs to another study, concerning T cells in Graves' hyperthyroidism and ophthalmopathy. That source notes: A model of 13 V-J pairs discriminated ophthalmopathy from stable hyperthyroidism.

Sequencing was performed on peripheral blood mononuclear cells (PBMCs), taken at new diagnosis, from a patient treated with antithyroid drugs. This TCR was sampled from a woman in her forties or fifties with Graves disease. The chain carries TRBV18 and TRBJ1-5; a possible D gene is TRBD1 (5 bases). CDR3 coding DNA: TGTGCCAGCTCACCAACCGGGGGGGACAGCAATCAGCCCCAGCATTTT. This translates into CASSPTGGDSNQPQHF.